A selection of T cell receptor beta chains follows, all from one sample in a study of a mutant IDH1 vaccine in newly diagnosed glioma. Method: immunoSEQ multiplex PCR; TCRdb's copy keeps in-frame clones and lacks some. The sample holds tens of thousands of clones, about 80% seen once. The sample here was PBMCs, taken from a glioma patient treated with radiotherapy, temozolomide or both. All receptors derive from a man aged 40-50 years with glioma. Some clones in this sample may be carry-over from other donors' samples. CDR3s include the opening cysteine and the closing phenylalanine or tryptophan. Each record gives: CDR3 protein, CDR3 DNA, clone size, V gene, D gene, J gene. The D gene is left open where the match is weak. Not every row has a clone size; where given, it reads once, few, many or a size class.

CDR3aa: CAWSVRTGELFF
CDR3nt: TGTGCCTGGAGTGTACGAACCGGGGAGCTGTTTTTT
abundance: few
v_gene: TRBV30
d_gene: NA
j_gene: TRBJ2-2

CDR3aa: CASSLGPGYTF
CDR3nt: TGTGCCAGCAGCTTGGGTCCGGGCTACACCTTC
abundance: NA
v_gene: TRBV13
d_gene: NA
j_gene: TRBJ1-2

CDR3aa: CASRSALQHQPQHF
CDR3nt: TGTGCCAGCAGGTCAGCCCTACAGCATCAGCCCCAGCATTTT
abundance: NA
v_gene: TRBV27
d_gene: NA
j_gene: TRBJ1-5

CDR3aa: CASSGSDSLNTEAFF
CDR3nt: TGTGCCAGCAGTGGGTCCGACAGCTTGAACACTGAAGCTTTCTTT
abundance: NA
v_gene: TRBV2
d_gene: NA
j_gene: TRBJ1-1

CDR3aa: CASSPSGPGGVGYTF
CDR3nt: TGTGCCAGCAGTCCTTCCGGGCCAGGGGGTGTTGGCTACACCTTC
abundance: NA
v_gene: TRBV27
d_gene: TRBD1
j_gene: TRBJ1-2

CDR3aa: CAWSRQGGEKLFF
CDR3nt: TGTGCCTGGAGCCGACAGGGAGGCGAAAAACTGTTTTTT
abundance: NA
v_gene: TRBV30
d_gene: TRBD1
j_gene: TRBJ1-4

CDR3aa: CASSLVGTYEQYF
CDR3nt: TGTGCCAGCAGCTTAGTTGGGACCTACGAGCAGTACTTC
abundance: NA
v_gene: TRBV7-8
d_gene: NA
j_gene: TRBJ2-7

CDR3aa: CASSLGTALGGYTF
CDR3nt: TGTGCCAGCAGCTTGGGGACGGCTCTCGGGGGCTACACCTTC
abundance: NA
v_gene: TRBV5-4
d_gene: NA
j_gene: TRBJ1-2

CDR3aa: CASSGIRANEQYF
CDR3nt: TGTGCCAGCAGTGGCATCAGGGCCAACGAGCAGTACTTC
abundance: NA
v_gene: TRBV6-1
d_gene: NA
j_gene: TRBJ2-7

CDR3aa: CASRPGANTEAFF
CDR3nt: TGTGCCAGCCGACCAGGGGCTAACACTGAAGCTTTCTTT
abundance: NA
v_gene: TRBV6-1
d_gene: NA
j_gene: TRBJ1-1

CDR3aa: CASSRGLADTGELFF
CDR3nt: TGCGCCAGCAGCCGGGGACTAGCGGACACCGGGGAGCTGTTTTTT
abundance: NA
v_gene: TRBV4-1
d_gene: TRBD2
j_gene: TRBJ2-2

CDR3aa: CASSSGSKSLGETQYF
CDR3nt: TGCGCCAGCAGCTCCGGCTCCAAATCCTTGGGAGAGACCCAGTACTTC
abundance: NA
v_gene: TRBV5-1
d_gene: NA
j_gene: TRBJ2-5

CDR3aa: CAWRDQGNTEAFF
CDR3nt: TGTGCCTGGAGGGATCAGGGAAACACTGAAGCTTTCTTT
abundance: NA
v_gene: TRBV30
d_gene: NA
j_gene: TRBJ1-1

CDR3aa: CASSPGQNYYEQYF
CDR3nt: TGTGCCAGCAGCCCGGGACAGAACTACTACGAGCAGTACTTC
abundance: NA
v_gene: TRBV27
d_gene: TRBD1
j_gene: TRBJ2-7

CDR3aa: CASSQSDTVYGYTF
CDR3nt: TGCGCCAGCAGCCAGTCGGACACCGTCTATGGCTACACCTTC
abundance: NA
v_gene: TRBV4-1
d_gene: NA
j_gene: TRBJ1-2

CDR3aa: CASSYGGSGNTIYF
CDR3nt: TGTGCCAGCAGTTACGGGGGGTCGGGAAACACCATATATTTT
abundance: once
v_gene: TRBV6-5
d_gene: NA
j_gene: TRBJ1-3

CDR3aa: CASSQDSYEQYF
CDR3nt: TGTGCCAGCAGCCAGGACAGCTACGAGCAGTACTTC
abundance: NA
v_gene: TRBV4-2
d_gene: NA
j_gene: TRBJ2-7

CDR3aa: CASGGDAGYQPQHF
CDR3nt: TGTGCCAGCGGGGGGGATGCGGGGTATCAGCCCCAGCATTTT
abundance: NA
v_gene: TRBV27
d_gene: NA
j_gene: TRBJ1-5

CDR3aa: CASSLAAGSSYEQYF
CDR3nt: TGCGCCAGCAGCTTGGCCGCTGGAAGTTCCTACGAGCAGTACTTC
abundance: NA
v_gene: TRBV5-1
d_gene: NA
j_gene: TRBJ2-7

CDR3aa: CAWSGGGPKREQYF
CDR3nt: TGTGCCTGGAGTGGGGGGGGACCAAAGCGCGAGCAGTACTTC
abundance: NA
v_gene: TRBV30
d_gene: TRBD2
j_gene: TRBJ2-7

CDR3aa: CASSQGQTYEQYF
CDR3nt: TGTGCCAGCAGCCAGGGACAGACCTACGAGCAGTACTTC
abundance: NA
v_gene: TRBV6-5
d_gene: TRBD1
j_gene: TRBJ2-7

CDR3aa: CASIRDQETQYF
CDR3nt: TGTGCCAGCATTAGGGACCAAGAGACCCAGTACTTC
abundance: NA
v_gene: TRBV2
d_gene: NA
j_gene: TRBJ2-5

CDR3aa: CASSQESRVSANYGYTF
CDR3nt: TGTGCCAGCTCGCAGGAGAGCAGGGTCTCTGCTAACTATGGCTACACCTTC
abundance: few
v_gene: TRBV18
d_gene: NA
j_gene: TRBJ1-2

CDR3aa: CASSIEGTGGPTSNQPQHF
CDR3nt: TGTGCCAGCAGCATAGAAGGGACAGGGGGCCCTACTAGCAATCAGCCCCAGCATTTT
abundance: NA
v_gene: TRBV21-1
d_gene: NA
j_gene: TRBJ1-5

CDR3aa: CAGRDRGRYTF
CDR3nt: TGTGCCGGGCGGGACAGGGGTCGCTACACCTTC
abundance: NA
v_gene: TRBV30
d_gene: TRBD1
j_gene: TRBJ1-2

CDR3aa: CASSTNSRYGYTF
CDR3nt: TGTGCCAGCAGTACTAACAGCCGATATGGCTACACCTTC
abundance: NA
v_gene: TRBV6-6
d_gene: NA
j_gene: TRBJ1-2

CDR3aa: CASRGQGGGTEAFF
CDR3nt: TGTGCCAGCAGGGGACAGGGGGGAGGCACTGAAGCTTTCTTT
abundance: NA
v_gene: TRBV2
d_gene: TRBD1
j_gene: TRBJ1-1